The 12 T cell receptor beta chains below come from one sample, sequenced in a study of T-cell reconstitution after alpha-beta-depleted transplantation in children (dated by TCRdb to the mid-2010s). Libraries were constructed by PCR. Sequenced on an Illumina HiSeq 2500. To normalize quantification of the TCRbeta repertoire, the TCR libraries were built with molecular barcoding that relied on unique molecular identifiers. TCRdb reprocessed the public reads (quality trimming at Q25 with fastp, clone calling with MiXCR) and kept in-frame beta chains. Under each unique CDR3 protein, matching rows form one entry showing the most common genes and DNA. The table for this sample lists 610,000 or so distinct CDR3 sequences; over 25% of them were counted only once. The ten most abundant clones make up under 45% of the sample. The intended sense of this specimen's treatment or condition label: allogeneic hematopoietic cell transplantation with graft depleted of TCRalphabeta T cells and CD19 B cells.

The material was PBMCs, obtained before TCRalphabeta/CD19-depleted stem cell transplant. The receptors shown here come from a boy under three years old with Wiskott-Aldrich syndrome, due to receive a stem cell transplant.

The V gene is TRBV5-1, the J gene TRBJ2-3, with no clear D. Per germline, CDR1 SGHRS and CDR2 YFSETQ. V shed 4 bases and J shed 4 bases, with 10 bases lying between them. There are 13 residues in the CDR3. CDR3 sequence reads: CASSALVADTQYF. The CDR3 region has the DNA TGCGCCAGCAGCGCCCTCGTAGCAGATACGCAGTATTTT.

This clonotype was counted only a few times. One junction end does not reproduce the germline sequence, and a read error may be involved. The genes are TRBV5-1 and TRBJ2-1; perhaps TRBD1 as D (6 bases). The germline V gene encodes CDR1 SGHRS and CDR2 YFSETQ. This CDR3 comprises 15 residues. CDR3 bases: TGCGCCAGCGGCTTATTAGGGGGTCCGCGGAATGAGCAGTTCTTC. Translating it yields CASGLLGGPRNEQFF.

This clonotype has ten or more counts. CDR3 in DNA: TGTGCCAGCAGTTTAGGGAATCAGCCCCAGCATTTT. Translation gives CASSLGNQPQHF. The J gene is TRBJ1-5, the V gene TRBV12-3 or TRBV12-4; no clear D. This CDR3 is 12 amino acids long. Between the trimmed V and J ends, which lost 1 base and 4 bases, there was a span of 2 bases.

This clonotype has more than one count but fewer than ten. The V call is TRBV12-3 or TRBV12-4, the J call TRBJ2-2; D remains unclear. V was trimmed by 3 bases and J by 5 bases, leaving 10 bases between them. The CDR3 has 14 amino acids. The CDR3: CASSLGIGTGELFF. CDR3 coding DNA: TGTGCCAGCAGTTTGGGGATCGGAACCGGGGAGCTGTTTTTT.

The chain is built from TRBV28 and TRBJ2-5; tentative D call: TRBD2 (5 bases). This CDR3 contains 14 residues. Trimming stripped 6 bases from V and 4 bases from J, with 15 bases between. The germline CDR1 and CDR2 sequences are MDHEN and SYDVKM. The CDR3 DNA reads as TGTGCCAGCAGCAGGACGGTGGCGGGAGAGACCCAGTACTTC. Translating gives CASSRTVAGETQYF.

V and J are TRBV5-5 and TRBJ1-3, with D uncertain. Trimming pared 4 bases from V and 0 bases from J, leaving 8 bases between. Germline V gene sequence: CDR1 SGHKS, CDR2 YYEKEE (reference sequence). The CDR3 runs to 14 residues. The chain's CDR3 is CASSGSISGNTIYF. The CDR3 DNA sequence: TGTGCCAGCAGCGGGAGTATCTCTGGAAACACCATATATTTT.

The chain joins TRBV30 to TRBJ1-5; unclear D gene. CDR1 is GTSNPN, CDR2 SVGIG, per germline (reference sequence). V lost 3 bases, J lost 1 base, and 7 bases lay in between. The CDR3 covers 13 residues. CDR3 sequence: CAWRRGSNQPQHF. CDR3 in DNA: TGTGCCTGGAGACGAGGAAGCAATCAGCCCCAGCATTTT.

V gene TRBV20-1 combines with J gene TRBJ1-5, with 9 bases lining up with TRBD1. This CDR3 has 14 amino acids. V dropped 5 bases and J dropped 5; count of bases not matched to a gene: 7. CDR1 DFQATT and CDR2 SNEGSKA come from the germline V gene (reference sequence). The CDR3 loop is CSAGHDRGDQPQHF. CDR3 nucleotides: TGCAGTGCTGGACATGACAGGGGGGATCAGCCCCAGCATTTT.

This CDR3 is CSARGQGYSYEQYF. CDR3 sequence (DNA): TGCAGTGCTAGAGGGCAGGGTTACTCCTACGAGCAGTACTTC. V usage is TRBV20-1 and J usage is TRBJ2-7, with D maybe TRBD1 (5 bases). Trimming removed 1 base from V and 0 bases from J, with 10 bases in between. The CDR3 runs to 14 residues. Per the germline V gene, CDR1 is DFQATT and CDR2 is SNEGSKA (reference sequence).

The sample holds one count of this clonotype. The chain recombines TRBV5-1 with TRBJ2-5; D is ambiguous. Germline assignment: CDR1 SGHRS and CDR2 YFSETQ. Trimming left V 9 bases short and J 5 bases short, with 23 bases between. This CDR3 is built from 15 residues. CDR3 protein: CATSVVGSTIETQYF. Here the CDR3 DNA reads TGCGCCACCTCAGTAGTGGGATCAACAATCGAGACCCAGTACTTC. The variable domain in full, completed from reference TRBV5-1 and TRBJ2-5, reads KAGVTQTPRYLIKTRGQQVTLSCSPISGHRSVSWYQQTPGQGLQFLFEYFSETQRNKGNFPGRFSGRQFSNSRSEMNVSTLELGDSALYLCATSVVGSTIETQYFGPGTRLLVL.

For the CDR3, the DNA is TGCAGTGCTAGCGGGACTAGCTCCTACAATGAGCAGTTCTTC. It encodes CSASGTSSYNEQFF. The chain combines TRBV20-1 with TRBJ2-1, with 8 bases fitting TRBD2. CDR1 DFQATT and CDR2 SNEGSKA come from the germline V gene (reference sequence). This CDR3 is built from 14 residues. Germline trimming cut 3 bases from V and 0 bases from J; bases unmatched to any gene: 1.

This clonotype showed up just a few times. The chain joins TRBV7-8 to TRBJ2-2, with 11 bases lining up with TRBD1. The CDR3 runs to 15 residues. CDR1 and CDR2 from the germline V gene are SGHVS and FQNEAQ. The V segment lost 6 bases and the J segment 4 bases; nucleotides outside the gene matches: 4. CDR3 DNA: TGTGCCAGCAGACCCGGGACAGGGGGCACCGGGGAGCTGTTTTTT. Translated, it gives CASRPGTGGTGELFF. Full variable domain (remainder filled in from reference TRBV7-8 and TRBJ2-2): GAGVSQSPRYKVAKRGQDVALRCDPISGHVSLFWYQQALGQGPEFLTYFQNEAQLDKSGLPSDRFFAERPEGSVSTLKIQRTQQEDSAVYLCASRPGTGGTGELFFGEGSRLTVL.